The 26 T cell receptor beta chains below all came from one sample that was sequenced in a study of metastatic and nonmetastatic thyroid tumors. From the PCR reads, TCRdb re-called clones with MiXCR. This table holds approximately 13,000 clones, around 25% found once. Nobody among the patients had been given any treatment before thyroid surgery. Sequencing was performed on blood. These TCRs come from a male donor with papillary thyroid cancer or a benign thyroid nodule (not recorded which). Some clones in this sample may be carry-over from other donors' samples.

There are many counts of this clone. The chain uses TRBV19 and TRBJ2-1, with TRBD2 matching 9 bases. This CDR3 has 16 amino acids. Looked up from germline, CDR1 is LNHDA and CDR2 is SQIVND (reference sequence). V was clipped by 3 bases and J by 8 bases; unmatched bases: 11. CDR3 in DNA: TGTGCCAGTAGTATTCCCCGCTCTAGCGGGGCCTATGAGCAGTTCTTC. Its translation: CASSIPRSSGAYEQFF.

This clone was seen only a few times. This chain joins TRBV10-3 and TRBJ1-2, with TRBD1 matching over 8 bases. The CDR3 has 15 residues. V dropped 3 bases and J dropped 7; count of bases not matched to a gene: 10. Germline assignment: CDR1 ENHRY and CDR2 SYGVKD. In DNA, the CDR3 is TGTGCCATCAGTGACCCCGGACAGGGCTTTGGTGGCTACACCTTC. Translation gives CAISDPGQGFGGYTF.

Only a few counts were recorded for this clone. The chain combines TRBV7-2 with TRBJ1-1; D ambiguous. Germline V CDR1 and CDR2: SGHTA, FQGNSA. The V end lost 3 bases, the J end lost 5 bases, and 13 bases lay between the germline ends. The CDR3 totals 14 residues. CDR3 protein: CASSLFGSSTEAFF. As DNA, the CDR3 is TGTGCCAGCAGCTTGTTTGGCAGTTCGACTGAAGCTTTCTTT.

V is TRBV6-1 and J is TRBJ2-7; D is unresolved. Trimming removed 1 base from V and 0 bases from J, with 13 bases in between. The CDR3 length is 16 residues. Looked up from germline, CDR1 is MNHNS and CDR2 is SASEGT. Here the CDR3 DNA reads TGTGCCAGCAGTGAAGGTGCCAGCCGACCCTCCTACGAGCAGTACTTC. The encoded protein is CASSEGASRPSYEQYF.

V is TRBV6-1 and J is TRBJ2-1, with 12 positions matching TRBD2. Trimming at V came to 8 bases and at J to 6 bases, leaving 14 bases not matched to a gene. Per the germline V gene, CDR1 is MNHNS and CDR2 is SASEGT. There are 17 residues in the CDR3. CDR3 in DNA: TGTGCCAGCCTTAGGGCTAGCGGGAGGGGGGGCATCAATGAGCAGTTCTTC. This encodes CASLRASGRGGINEQFF.

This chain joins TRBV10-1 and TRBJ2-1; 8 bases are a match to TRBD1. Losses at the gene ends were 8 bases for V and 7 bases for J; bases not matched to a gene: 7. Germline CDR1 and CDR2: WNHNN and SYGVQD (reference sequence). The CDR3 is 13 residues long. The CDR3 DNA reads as TGCGCCAGCTCCCGGACAGGGAAGAATGAGCAGTTCTTC. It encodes CASSRTGKNEQFF.

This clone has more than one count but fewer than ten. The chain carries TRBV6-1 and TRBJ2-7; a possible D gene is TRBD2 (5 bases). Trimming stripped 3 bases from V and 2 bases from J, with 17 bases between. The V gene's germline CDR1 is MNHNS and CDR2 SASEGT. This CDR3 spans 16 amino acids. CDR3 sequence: CASSDADSKLTYEQYF. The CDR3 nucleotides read TGTGCCAGCAGTGATGCGGACTCCAAATTGACCTACGAGCAGTACTTC.

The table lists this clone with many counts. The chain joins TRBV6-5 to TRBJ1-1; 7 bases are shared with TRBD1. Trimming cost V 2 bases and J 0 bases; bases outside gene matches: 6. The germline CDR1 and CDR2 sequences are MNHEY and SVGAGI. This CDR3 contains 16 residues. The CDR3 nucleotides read TGTGCCAGCAGTTACATCTCGGGACAGTTGAACACTGAAGCTTTCTTT. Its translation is CASSYISGQLNTEAFF.

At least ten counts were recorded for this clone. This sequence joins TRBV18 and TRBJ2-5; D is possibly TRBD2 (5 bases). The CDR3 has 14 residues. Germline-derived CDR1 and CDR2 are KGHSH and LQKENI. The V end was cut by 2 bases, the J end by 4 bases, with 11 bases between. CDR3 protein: CASSPYSGGETQYF. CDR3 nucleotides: TGTGCCAGCTCACCATACTCCGGAGGAGAGACCCAGTACTTC.

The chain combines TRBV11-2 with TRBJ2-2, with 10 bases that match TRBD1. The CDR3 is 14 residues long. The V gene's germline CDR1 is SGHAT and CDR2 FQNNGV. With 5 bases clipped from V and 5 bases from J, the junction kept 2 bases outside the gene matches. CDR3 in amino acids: CASSRGQGTGELFF. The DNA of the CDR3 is TGTGCCAGCAGCCGGGGACAGGGGACCGGGGAGCTGTTTTTT.

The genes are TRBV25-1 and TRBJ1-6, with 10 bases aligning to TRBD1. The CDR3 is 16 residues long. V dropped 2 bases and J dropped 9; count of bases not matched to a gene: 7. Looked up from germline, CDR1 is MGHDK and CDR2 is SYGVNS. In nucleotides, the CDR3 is TGTGCCAGCAGTGAACGACAGGGGGCGGCCGGTTCACCCCTCCACTTT. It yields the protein CASSERQGAAGSPLHF.

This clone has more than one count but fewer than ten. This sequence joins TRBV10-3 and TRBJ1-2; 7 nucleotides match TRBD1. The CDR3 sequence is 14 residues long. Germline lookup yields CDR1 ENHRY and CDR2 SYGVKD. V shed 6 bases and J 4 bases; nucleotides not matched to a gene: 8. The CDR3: CAIREAGGSYGYTF. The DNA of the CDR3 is TGTGCCATCAGGGAAGCAGGGGGAAGCTATGGCTACACCTTC.

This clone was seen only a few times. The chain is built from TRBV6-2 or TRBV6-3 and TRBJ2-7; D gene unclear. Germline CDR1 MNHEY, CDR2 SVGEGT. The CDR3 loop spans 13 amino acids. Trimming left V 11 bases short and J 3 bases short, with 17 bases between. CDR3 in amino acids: CAAGRVLFYEQYF. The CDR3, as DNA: TGTGCCGCAGGACGGGTTCTTTTCTACGAGCAGTACTTC.

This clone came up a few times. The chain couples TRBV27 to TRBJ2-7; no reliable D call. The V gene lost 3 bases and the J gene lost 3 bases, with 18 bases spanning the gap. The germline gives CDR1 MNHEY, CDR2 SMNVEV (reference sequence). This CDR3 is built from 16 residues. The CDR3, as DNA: TGTGCCAGCAGTTTTAGTCAGGCCGTCGCGGACTACGAGCAGTACTTC. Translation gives CASSFSQAVADYEQYF.

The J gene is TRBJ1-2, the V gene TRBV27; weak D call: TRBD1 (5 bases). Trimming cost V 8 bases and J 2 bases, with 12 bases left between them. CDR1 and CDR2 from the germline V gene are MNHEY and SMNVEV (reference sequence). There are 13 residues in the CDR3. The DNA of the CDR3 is TGTGCCAGCGGCCGGACATACAACTATGGCTACACCTTC. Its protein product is CASGRTYNYGYTF.

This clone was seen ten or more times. Here the CDR3 reads CASSLTGMGDTQYF. The CDR3 bases are TGTGCCAGCAGCTTAACAGGGATGGGGGATACGCAGTATTTT. The gene calls are TRBV7-2 and TRBJ2-3, with D maybe TRBD1 (6 bases). This CDR3 has 14 residues. CDR1 is SGHTA and CDR2 is FQGNSA in the germline V gene. Trimming took off 2 bases at V and 6 bases at J, with 12 bases between the two ends.

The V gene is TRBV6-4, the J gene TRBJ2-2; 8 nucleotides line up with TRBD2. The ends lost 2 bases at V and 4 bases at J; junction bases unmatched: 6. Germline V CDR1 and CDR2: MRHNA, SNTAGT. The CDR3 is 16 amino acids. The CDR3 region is CASSDSAGGATGELFF. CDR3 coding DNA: TGTGCCAGCAGTGACAGTGCGGGAGGTGCCACCGGGGAGCTGTTTTTT.

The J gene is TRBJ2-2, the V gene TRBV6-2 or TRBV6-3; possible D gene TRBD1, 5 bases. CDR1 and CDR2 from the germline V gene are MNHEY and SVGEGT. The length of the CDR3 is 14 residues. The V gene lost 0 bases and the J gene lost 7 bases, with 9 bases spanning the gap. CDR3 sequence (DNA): TGTGCCAGCAGTTACTCGAGTCAGGGCGGGGAGCTGTTTTTT. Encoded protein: CASSYSSQGGELFF.

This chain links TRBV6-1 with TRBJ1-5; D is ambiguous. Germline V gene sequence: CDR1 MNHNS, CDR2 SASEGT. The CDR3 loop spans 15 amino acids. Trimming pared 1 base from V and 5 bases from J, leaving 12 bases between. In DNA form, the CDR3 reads TGTGCCAGCAGTGAAGGCACGGGGTCGGATCAGCCCCAGCATTTT. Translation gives CASSEGTGSDQPQHF.

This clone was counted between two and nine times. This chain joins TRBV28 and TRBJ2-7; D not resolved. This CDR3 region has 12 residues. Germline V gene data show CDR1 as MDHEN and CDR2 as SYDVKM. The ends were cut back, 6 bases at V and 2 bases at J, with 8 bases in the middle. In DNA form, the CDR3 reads TGTGCCAGCAGCCTCCGCGCCTACGAGCAGTACTTC. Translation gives CASSLRAYEQYF. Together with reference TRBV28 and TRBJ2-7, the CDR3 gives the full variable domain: DVKVTQSSRYLVKRTGEKVFLECVQDMDHENMFWYRQDPGLGLRLIYFSYDVKMKEKGDIPEGYSVSREKKERFSLILESASTNQTSMYLCASSLRAYEQYFGPGTRLTVT.

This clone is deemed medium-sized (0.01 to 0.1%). The DNA of the CDR3 is TGTGCCAGCAGGGACAGGGGGCGCACAGAGACCCAGTACTTC. It specifies CASRDRGRTETQYF. This chain links TRBV6-1 with TRBJ2-5; 11 positions match TRBD1. The CDR3 consists of 14 residues. CDR1 is MNHNS and CDR2 is SASEGT in the germline V gene. The V segment lost 6 bases and the J segment 4 bases; nucleotides outside the gene matches: 4.

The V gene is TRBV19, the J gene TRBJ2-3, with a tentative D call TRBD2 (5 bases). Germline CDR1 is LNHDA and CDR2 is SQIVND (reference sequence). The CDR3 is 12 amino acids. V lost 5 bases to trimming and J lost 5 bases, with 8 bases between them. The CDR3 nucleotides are TGTGCCAGTAGTCACGGAGGAGATACGCAGTATTTT. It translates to CASSHGGDTQYF.

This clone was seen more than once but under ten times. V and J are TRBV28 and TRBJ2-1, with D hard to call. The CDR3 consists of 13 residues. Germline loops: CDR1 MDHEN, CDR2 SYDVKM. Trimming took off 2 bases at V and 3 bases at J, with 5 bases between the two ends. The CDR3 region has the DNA TGTGCCAGCAGTTTAATGCGCTACAATGAGCAGTTCTTC. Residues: CASSLMRYNEQFF.

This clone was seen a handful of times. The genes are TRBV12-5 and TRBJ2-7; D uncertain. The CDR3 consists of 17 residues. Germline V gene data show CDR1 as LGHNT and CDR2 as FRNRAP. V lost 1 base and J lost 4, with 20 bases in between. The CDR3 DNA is TGTGCTAGTGGTTTGGCTATGTCAGGAGAGACCCTTTACGAGCAGTACTTC. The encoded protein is CASGLAMSGETLYEQYF. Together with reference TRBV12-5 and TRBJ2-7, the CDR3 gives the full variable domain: DARVTQTPRHKVTEMGQEVTMRCQPILGHNTVFWYRQTMMQGLELLAYFRNRAPLDDSGMPKDRFSAEMPDATLATLKIQPSEPRDSAVYFCASGLAMSGETLYEQYFGPGTRLTVT.

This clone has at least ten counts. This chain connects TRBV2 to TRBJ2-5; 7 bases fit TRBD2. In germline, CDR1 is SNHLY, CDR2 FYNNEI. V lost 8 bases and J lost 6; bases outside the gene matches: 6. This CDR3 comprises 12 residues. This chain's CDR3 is CASGSGKQTQYF. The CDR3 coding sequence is TGTGCCAGCGGGAGCGGGAAACAGACCCAGTACTTC.

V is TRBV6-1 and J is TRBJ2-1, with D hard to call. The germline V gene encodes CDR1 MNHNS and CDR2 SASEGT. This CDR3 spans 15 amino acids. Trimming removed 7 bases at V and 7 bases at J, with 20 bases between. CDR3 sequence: CASTHNHPTANEQFF. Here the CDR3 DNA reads TGTGCCAGCACCCACAACCACCCTACGGCGAATGAGCAGTTCTTC.